This TCR beta chain was recovered during a study of T cells after yellow fever vaccination. The wider study: Preparing low-cell-number fractions relied on SMART-Seq v4 Ultra Low Input. Whole-study findings and limits: Contaminating bulk clonotypes could be abundant in FACS-sorted repertoires.

About this clonotype: The target antigen is unknown.

With V trimmed by 1 base and J by 6 bases, 5 bases remained unmatched. CDR3 length: 14 amino acids. TCRdb re-derived calls from the 5' RACE reads in MiXCR, one entry per CDR3 protein. The data show some 340,000 distinct CDR3 sequences, with about 10% seen just once and less than 3.5% held by the top ten. Sequenced here: CD4+ T cells sorted from PBMCs, sampled 45 days after the yellow fever booster vaccination. The V and J genes are TRBV12-3 or TRBV12-4 and TRBJ2-7; 8 bases map to TRBD2. This TCR came from a man aged 18 to 29 who received the YFV17D yellow fever vaccine. The CDR3 sequence is CASSLGGTSSEQYF. The CDR3 coding sequence is TGTGCCAGCAGTTTAGGCGGGACTAGTAGCGAGCAGTACTTC.